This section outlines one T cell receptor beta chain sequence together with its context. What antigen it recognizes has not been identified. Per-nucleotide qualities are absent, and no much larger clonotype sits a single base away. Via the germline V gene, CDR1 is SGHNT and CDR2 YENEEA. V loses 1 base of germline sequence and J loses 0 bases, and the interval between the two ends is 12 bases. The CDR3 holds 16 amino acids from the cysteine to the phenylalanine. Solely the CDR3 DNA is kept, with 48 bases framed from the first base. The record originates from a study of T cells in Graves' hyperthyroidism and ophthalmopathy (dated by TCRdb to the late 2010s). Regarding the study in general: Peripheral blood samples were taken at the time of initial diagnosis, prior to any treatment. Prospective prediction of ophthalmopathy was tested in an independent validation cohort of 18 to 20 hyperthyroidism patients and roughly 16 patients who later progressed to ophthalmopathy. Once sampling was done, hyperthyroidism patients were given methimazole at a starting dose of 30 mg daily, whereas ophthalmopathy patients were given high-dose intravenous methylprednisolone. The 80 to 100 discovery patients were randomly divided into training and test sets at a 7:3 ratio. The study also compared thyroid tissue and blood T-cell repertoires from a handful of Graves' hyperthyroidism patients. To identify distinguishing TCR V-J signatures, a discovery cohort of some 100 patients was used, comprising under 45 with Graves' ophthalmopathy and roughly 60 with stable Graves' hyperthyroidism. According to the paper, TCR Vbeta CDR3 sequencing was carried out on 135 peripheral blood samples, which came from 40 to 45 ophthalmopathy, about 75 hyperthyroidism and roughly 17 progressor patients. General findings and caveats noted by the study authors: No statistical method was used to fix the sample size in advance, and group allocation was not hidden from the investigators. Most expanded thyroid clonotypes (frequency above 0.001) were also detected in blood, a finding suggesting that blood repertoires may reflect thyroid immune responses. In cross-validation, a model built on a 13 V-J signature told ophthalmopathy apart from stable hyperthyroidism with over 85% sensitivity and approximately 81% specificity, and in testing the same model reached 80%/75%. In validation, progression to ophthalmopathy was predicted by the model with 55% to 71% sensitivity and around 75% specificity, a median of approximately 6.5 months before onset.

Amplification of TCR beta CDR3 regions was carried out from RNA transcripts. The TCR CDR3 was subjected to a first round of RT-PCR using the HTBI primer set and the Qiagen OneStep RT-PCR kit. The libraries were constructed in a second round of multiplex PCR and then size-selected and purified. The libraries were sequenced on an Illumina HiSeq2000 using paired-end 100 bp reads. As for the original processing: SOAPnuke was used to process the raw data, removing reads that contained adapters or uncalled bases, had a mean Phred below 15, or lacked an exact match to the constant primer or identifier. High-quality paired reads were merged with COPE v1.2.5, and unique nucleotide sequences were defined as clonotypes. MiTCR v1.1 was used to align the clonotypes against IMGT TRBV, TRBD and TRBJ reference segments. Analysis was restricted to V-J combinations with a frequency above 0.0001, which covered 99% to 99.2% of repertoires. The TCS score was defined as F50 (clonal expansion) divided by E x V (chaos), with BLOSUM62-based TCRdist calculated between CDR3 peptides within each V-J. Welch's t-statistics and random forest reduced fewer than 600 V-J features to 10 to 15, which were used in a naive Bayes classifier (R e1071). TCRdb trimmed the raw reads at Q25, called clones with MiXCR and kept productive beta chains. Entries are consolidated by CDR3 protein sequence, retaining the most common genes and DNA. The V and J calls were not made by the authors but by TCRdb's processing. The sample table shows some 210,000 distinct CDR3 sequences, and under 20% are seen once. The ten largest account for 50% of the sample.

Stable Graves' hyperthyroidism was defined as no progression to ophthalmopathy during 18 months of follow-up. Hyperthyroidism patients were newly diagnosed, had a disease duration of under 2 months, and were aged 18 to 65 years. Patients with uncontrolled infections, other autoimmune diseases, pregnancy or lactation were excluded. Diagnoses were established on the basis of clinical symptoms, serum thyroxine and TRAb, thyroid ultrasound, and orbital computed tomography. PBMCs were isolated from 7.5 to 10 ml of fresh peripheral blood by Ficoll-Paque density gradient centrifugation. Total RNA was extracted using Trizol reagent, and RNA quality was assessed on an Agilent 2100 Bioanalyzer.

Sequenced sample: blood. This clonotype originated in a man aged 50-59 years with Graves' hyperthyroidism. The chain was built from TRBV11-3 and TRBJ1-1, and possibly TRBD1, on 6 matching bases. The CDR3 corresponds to CASSLGETGLNTEAFF. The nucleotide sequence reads TGTGCCAGCAGCTTAGGGGAAACAGGGTTGAACACTGAAGCTTTCTTT.